A single sample gave rise to the 19 T cell receptor beta chains below, sequenced in a study of T cell responses to AZD1222 COVID-19 vaccine. The method was immunoSEQ multiplex PCR; TCRdb's version includes in-frame clones alone and lacks a portion of them. Among approximately 110,000 clones listed, 92% were seen once. The sample was peripheral blood, taken on day 0 of AZD1222 vaccination. The receptors were sampled from an adult in good health.

The chain is built from TRBV28 and TRBJ1-2; 8 nucleotides line up with TRBD1. Trimming cost V 6 bases and J 1 base; bases outside gene matches: 7. Germline V gives CDR1 MDHEN, CDR2 SYDVKM. The CDR3 is made up of 15 amino acids. In nucleotides, the CDR3 is TGTGCCAGCAGAACTGACAGGGGAATTAACTATGGCTACACCTTC. It encodes CASRTDRGINYGYTF.

In its sample, this clone was seen a few times. This chain links TRBV24-1 with TRBJ1-6; TRBD1 aligns across 7 bases. With 9 bases clipped from V and 7 bases from J, the junction kept 5 bases outside the gene matches. This CDR3 is built from 13 residues. Per germline, CDR1 KGHDR and CDR2 SFDVKD. The CDR3 DNA is TGTGCCACCTTAAGACAGGGCAATTCACCCCTCCACTTT. Its protein product is CATLRQGNSPLHF.

The chain has TRBV12-3 or TRBV12-4 and TRBJ1-2; 7 nucleotides line up with TRBD1. CDR3 length: 12 amino acids. J was trimmed by 10 bases and V by 6 bases; bases with no gene match: 8. The CDR3 DNA follows: TGTGCCAGCAGCCAGGGACAGCAGAACTACACCTTC. Encoded protein: CASSQGQQNYTF.

Only one count was recorded for this clone. This chain uses TRBV9 with TRBJ2-4; D could derive from TRBD1 or TRBD2 (6 bases each). Germline CDR1 is SGDLS and CDR2 is YYNGEE. V was pared by 4 bases and J by 0 bases, with 17 bases between. The CDR3 sequence is 17 residues long. This CDR3 is CASSPNTGAGAKNIQYF. CDR3 sequence (DNA): TGTGCCAGCAGCCCGAACACGGGGGCTGGAGCCAAAAACATTCAGTACTTC.

The chain recombines TRBV14 with TRBJ2-2; TRBD1 matches at 9 bases. The germline CDR1 and CDR2 sequences are SGHDN and FVKESK. The CDR3 extends over 18 amino acids. The V segment lost 0 bases and the J segment 6 bases; nucleotides outside the gene matches: 11. In nucleotides, the CDR3 is TGTGCCAGCAGCCAAGACTGGCGTGGACAGGGGACGGCCGGGGAGCTGTTTTTT. Its translation: CASSQDWRGQGTAGELFF.

J is TRBJ1-6 and V is TRBV5-1; D is unclear. The CDR3 loop spans 17 amino acids. Germline V CDR1 and CDR2: SGHRS, YFSETQ. Trimming took 1 base from V and 1 from J, leaving 12 bases between them. The CDR3: CASSLSSGSSYNSPLHF. CDR3 DNA: TGCGCCAGCAGCTTGTCGTCCGGATCGTCCTATAATTCACCCCTCCACTTT.

The chain joins TRBV5-6 to TRBJ2-3; 9 bases agree with TRBD2. The germline V gene has CDR1 SGHDT and CDR2 YYEEEE. Trimming removed 3 bases from V and 4 bases from J; junction bases left unmatched: 6. CDR3 length: 15 amino acids. The CDR3 is CASSSPGLAPDTQYF. CDR3 bases: TGTGCCAGCAGCTCTCCGGGACTAGCTCCAGATACGCAGTATTTT.

The chain carries TRBV2 and TRBJ2-1; 7 bases fit TRBD2. This CDR3 has 14 amino acids. With V trimmed by 8 bases and J by 1 base, 5 bases remained unmatched. The germline V gene has CDR1 SNHLY and CDR2 FYNNEI. The CDR3 protein is CASGGGRSYNEQFF. The DNA for the CDR3 is TGTGCCAGCGGGGGGGGACGGTCCTACAATGAGCAGTTCTTC.

This clone showed up just once. The chain links TRBV7-2 to TRBJ2-5, with D tentatively TRBD2 (5 bases). The V gene lost 5 bases and the J gene lost 2 bases, with 12 bases spanning the gap. From germline, CDR1 is SGHTA and CDR2 FQGNSA. The CDR3 consists of 14 residues. This chain's CDR3 is CASSPGLYQETQYF. CDR3 in DNA: TGTGCCAGCAGCCCCGGACTGTATCAAGAGACCCAGTACTTC.

The chain employs TRBV3-1 (or the pseudogene TRBV3-2) and TRBJ1-1; D gene unclear. The ends were cut back, 4 bases at V and 0 bases at J, with 9 bases in the middle. The CDR3 spans 14 residues. Looked up from germline, CDR1 is LGHDT and CDR2 is YNNKEL (reference sequence). CDR3: CASSRRGVNTEAFF. As DNA, the CDR3 is TGTGCCAGCAGCCGACGTGGGGTGAACACTGAAGCTTTCTTT.

The gene calls are TRBV6-2 or TRBV6-3 and TRBJ1-2; TRBD1 is a possible D gene (5 bases). CDR1 is MNHEY, CDR2 SVGEGT, per germline. The CDR3 spans 12 residues. V gave up 6 bases and J gave up 4 bases, with 9 bases separating them. CDR3 coding DNA: TGTGCCAGCAGCACGACAGTCTATGGCTACACCTTC. It encodes CASSTTVYGYTF.

The chain employs TRBV19 and TRBJ2-3; tentatively, D is TRBD2 (5 bases). The CDR3 runs to 16 residues. V was pared by 2 bases and J by 2 bases, with 14 bases between. Germline-derived CDR1 and CDR2 are LNHDA and SQIVND (reference sequence). The CDR3 DNA follows: TGTGCCAGTAGTATATTCGGGATCTCGGACACAGATACGCAGTATTTT. Encoded protein: CASSIFGISDTDTQYF. The whole variable domain, remainder taken from reference TRBV19 and TRBJ2-3, is DGGITQSPKYLFRKEGQNVTLSCEQNLNHDAMYWYRQDPGQGLRLIYYSQIVNDFQKGDIAEGYSVSREKKESFPLTVTSAQKNPTAFYLCASSIFGISDTDTQYFGPGTRLTVL.

This clone was counted a few times. The chain links TRBV29-1 to TRBJ1-5; D is undetermined. The CDR3 totals 12 residues. Germline loops: CDR1 SQVTM, CDR2 ANQGSEA. Trimming cost V 4 bases and J 2 bases, with 6 bases left between them. The CDR3 protein is CSVASGNQPQHF. CDR3 DNA sequence: TGCAGCGTTGCCAGCGGCAATCAGCCCCAGCATTTT.

The V and J genes are TRBV3-1 (or the pseudogene TRBV3-2) and TRBJ2-5; D possibly corresponds to TRBD2 (6 bases). Germline CDR1 LGHDT, CDR2 YNNKEL (reference sequence). V lost 1 base to trimming and J lost 4 bases, with 13 bases between them. This CDR3 is built from 15 residues. DNA for the CDR3: TGTGCCAGCAGCCAAGCGCGCGGGCGGGGAGAGACCCAGTACTTC. Encoded protein: CASSQARGRGETQYF.

V is TRBV4-3 and J is TRBJ1-4; D is possibly TRBD1 (5 bases). The CDR3 covers 16 residues. The V and J ends lost 4 bases and 6 bases respectively, with 18 bases between them. Germline-derived CDR1 and CDR2 are LGHNA and YSLEER. The CDR3 sequence is CASSPGHRGPDEKLFF. DNA for the CDR3: TGCGCCAGCAGCCCAGGACACCGAGGGCCCGATGAAAAACTGTTTTTT.

V and J are TRBV19 and TRBJ1-1, with TRBD1 matching over 7 bases. CDR1 and CDR2 (germline): LNHDA, SQIVND (reference sequence). This CDR3 has 14 amino acids. Germline trimming cut 6 bases from V and 4 bases from J; bases unmatched to any gene: 8. The CDR3 region is CASSDPGQRTEAFF. DNA for the CDR3: TGTGCCAGTAGCGATCCGGGACAGCGCACTGAAGCTTTCTTT.

This clone occurred once. The chain is built from TRBV4-2 and TRBJ2-7, with TRBD2 matching 13 bases. This CDR3 is 14 amino acids long. The germline V gene encodes CDR1 LGHNA and CDR2 YNFKEQ. J lost 10 bases, V lost 1 base, and 4 bases had no gene match. The CDR3 here is CASSQGTSGGSQYF. CDR3 sequence (DNA): TGTGCCAGCAGCCAAGGGACTAGCGGGGGATCCCAGTACTTC.

The J gene is TRBJ2-7, the V gene TRBV28; TRBD1 agrees at 7 bases. There are 14 residues in the CDR3. Germline V gene sequence: CDR1 MDHEN, CDR2 SYDVKM. With 4 bases clipped from V and 5 bases from J, the junction kept 8 bases outside the gene matches. The CDR3 here is CASSSTGFQHEQYF. The CDR3 nucleotides are TGTGCCAGCAGTTCGACAGGGTTCCAGCACGAGCAGTACTTC.

The V gene is TRBV2, the J gene TRBJ1-1, with 8 nucleotides matching TRBD1. Germline values: CDR1 SNHLY, CDR2 FYNNEI. The CDR3 spans 14 residues. The J segment lost 0 bases and the V segment lost 7 bases, leaving 4 bases of the junction unmatched. CDR3 bases: TGTGCCAGCACCGGACAGGGAATGAACACTGAAGCTTTCTTT. This sequence encodes CASTGQGMNTEAFF.